These 32 T cell receptor beta chains were all obtained from the same sample, sequenced in a study of blood T cells in healthy people across ages. Primed by a sample-barcoded 5' primer and a J-beta primer mix, a second PCR proceeded for about 6 to 11 cycles. TCRdb called the 5' RACE reads again in MiXCR, with one record for every CDR3 protein. In the table there are 1.8 million or so distinct CDR3 sequences, 39% of which are singletons. The specimen was blood. These receptors originate from a human donor in good health.

The V call is TRBV11-3, the J call TRBJ2-5; either TRBD1 or TRBD2 may supply D (5 bases each). The CDR3 contains 16 residues. V was pared by 5 bases and J by 11 bases, with 27 bases between. Per germline, CDR1 SGHNT and CDR2 YENEEA. This CDR3 reads CASSLLRGLMVDEQYF. In DNA form, the CDR3 reads TGTGCCAGCAGCCTTCTACGGGGCTTGATGGTCGATGAGCAGTACTTC.

This clonotype occurred a few times. The chain has TRBV4-2 and TRBJ2-1, with D unresolved. The CDR3 is 18 amino acids. V lost 2 bases and J 4 bases, leaving 21 bases between the germline ends. Germline V gene sequence: CDR1 LGHNA, CDR2 YNFKEQ. CDR3 nucleotide sequence: TGTGCCAGCAGCCAAACCCCGGGTAGTGCCGTGGGGTACAATGAGCAGTTCTTC. Protein product: CASSQTPGSAVGYNEQFF.

This clonotype was detected only once. The chain combines TRBV5-1 with TRBJ1-2; 8 nucleotides agree with TRBD1. The germline V gene has CDR1 SGHRS and CDR2 YFSETQ. The CDR3 length is 16 residues. V was clipped by 4 bases and J by 8 bases; unmatched bases: 16. The CDR3 reads CASSQALVTGVGGYTF. In nucleotides, the CDR3 is TGCGCCAGCAGCCAAGCTTTGGTGACAGGGGTCGGAGGCTACACCTTC.

This rearrangement joins TRBV28 to TRBJ2-6; D assignment may be TRBD1 or TRBD2 (7 bases each). Germline loops: CDR1 MDHEN, CDR2 SYDVKM. Trimming took off 8 bases at V and 1 base at J, with 15 bases between the two ends. The length of the CDR3 is 16 residues. CDR3 amino acids: CASVPGGESGANVLTF. CDR3 bases: TGTGCCAGCGTCCCAGGGGGGGAGTCTGGGGCCAACGTCCTGACTTTC. Full variable domain (remainder filled in from reference TRBV28 and TRBJ2-6): DVKVTQSSRYLVKRTGEKVFLECVQDMDHENMFWYRQDPGLGLRLIYFSYDVKMKEKGDIPEGYSVSREKKERFSLILESASTNQTSMYLCASVPGGESGANVLTFGAGSRLTVL.

The V call is TRBV7-2, the J call TRBJ1-2; no reliable D call. Trimming stripped 1 base from V and 2 bases from J, with 8 bases between. Germline CDR1 is SGHTA and CDR2 is FQGNSA. The CDR3 loop spans 14 amino acids. This CDR3 is CASSLVLVNYGYTF. The CDR3 coding sequence is TGTGCCAGCAGCTTAGTATTGGTGAACTATGGCTACACCTTC.

This clonotype has only a few counts. This chain joins TRBV7-2 and TRBJ2-7; TRBD2 is a possible D gene (7 bases). CDR3 length: 16 amino acids. V dropped 2 bases and J dropped 5 bases, with 19 bases sitting between them. The germline CDR1 and CDR2 sequences are SGHTA and FQGNSA. The chain's CDR3 is CASSLRRGPFSDEQYF. The CDR3 region has the DNA TGTGCCAGCAGCTTAAGGCGGGGGCCCTTTAGCGACGAGCAGTACTTC.

V gene TRBV12-3 or TRBV12-4 combines with J gene TRBJ2-1, with 7 nucleotides matching TRBD2. The CDR3 extends over 16 amino acids. The V segment lost 4 bases and the J segment 8 bases; nucleotides outside the gene matches: 14. CDR3 in amino acids: CASSSGGSPSGYEQFF. In nucleotides, the CDR3 is TGTGCCAGCAGTTCCGGGGGGTCCCCCTCGGGGTATGAGCAGTTCTTC.

The genes are TRBV7-6 and TRBJ2-7; a possible D gene is TRBD2 (6 bases). CDR1 is SGHVS and CDR2 is FNYEAQ in the germline V gene. This CDR3 region has 15 residues. V was clipped by 0 bases and J by 3 bases, with 12 bases between them. CDR3 sequence: CASSLAAGQYYEQYF. In DNA form, the CDR3 reads TGTGCCAGCAGCTTAGCGGCGGGGCAGTACTACGAGCAGTACTTC.

The J gene is TRBJ2-5, the V gene TRBV20-1, with D unresolved. This CDR3 has 14 residues. Looked up from germline, CDR1 is DFQATT and CDR2 is SNEGSKA (reference sequence). V lost 0 bases and J 1 base, leaving 9 bases between the germline ends. The CDR3 DNA is TGCAGTGCTAGAGATATAGTGGTCCAAGAGACCCAGTACTTC. It codes for CSARDIVVQETQYF.

Concerning this clonotype: The junction does not match germline at one end; this may be a read error. The rearrangement uses TRBV12-3 or TRBV12-4 and TRBJ1-2; tentative D call: TRBD1 (6 bases). The CDR3 consists of 13 residues. CDR3 DNA sequence: TGTGCCTGCAGTTTGGGTCAGGGGAATGGCTACACCTTC. It yields the protein CACSLGQGNGYTF.

This clonotype was seen once. The V gene is TRBV5-1, the J gene TRBJ1-1; no clear D. Germline CDR1 reads SGHRS; CDR2 reads YFSETQ. The CDR3 length is 15 residues. V lost 4 bases, J lost 0 bases, and 13 bases lay in between. This CDR3 is CASSQAGIMNTEAFF. The CDR3 DNA follows: TGCGCCAGCAGCCAGGCCGGAATCATGAACACTGAAGCTTTCTTT.

In its sample, this clonotype was seen a few times. The chain carries TRBV20-1 and TRBJ1-2; D call uncertain. Germline values: CDR1 DFQATT, CDR2 SNEGSKA (reference sequence). The CDR3 length is 13 residues. The V end lost 3 bases, the J end lost 5 bases, and 13 bases lay between the germline ends. CDR3 bases: TGCAGTGCTAGTTTTGGCAGTCTGTATGGCTACACCTTC. It specifies CSASFGSLYGYTF.

The V and J genes are TRBV7-2 and TRBJ2-1; possibly TRBD2 for D (7 bases). The germline V gene has CDR1 SGHTA and CDR2 FQGNSA. V was shortened by 4 bases and J by 6 bases, with 13 bases between the two germline ends. CDR3 size: 14 residues. Here the CDR3 DNA reads TGTGCCAGCAGCTGGATTAGGGGGGGCAATGAGCAGTTCTTC. It translates to CASSWIRGGNEQFF.

This clonotype was counted many times. The CDR3 DNA sequence: TGTGCCAGCAGCTTAGCGTCCGGGGCTGAAGCTTTCTTT. Amino acids: CASSLASGAEAFF. The chain has TRBV7-9 and TRBJ1-1; no clear D gene. The CDR3 is 13 amino acids. Deletions cut 0 bases from V and 6 bases from J, with 8 bases between. Germline CDR1 SEHNR, CDR2 FQNEAQ (reference sequence).

The sample holds a few counts of this clonotype. The V call is TRBV7-2, the J call TRBJ2-4; maybe TRBD1 (6 bases). This CDR3 has 19 residues. Germline CDR1 SGHTA, CDR2 FQGNSA. V shed 2 bases and J shed 2 bases, with 22 bases lying between them. The CDR3 sequence: CASSLKHPDRWTSKNIQYF. The CDR3 nucleotides are TGTGCCAGCAGCTTAAAGCATCCCGACAGGTGGACTTCCAAAAACATTCAGTACTTC.

This chain uses TRBV4-3 with TRBJ1-4, with D hard to call. The CDR3 sequence is 15 residues long. Germline V lookup: CDR1 LGHNA, CDR2 YSLEER. The germline V and J ends were trimmed by 1 base and 3 bases, with 9 bases remaining between them. The CDR3 here is CASSQAPGPNEKLFF. The CDR3 region has the DNA TGCGCCAGCAGCCAAGCTCCAGGCCCTAATGAAAAACTGTTTTTT.

The table lists this clonotype with many counts. The gene calls are TRBV7-9 and TRBJ2-3; TRBD1 matches at 10 bases. CDR1 SEHNR and CDR2 FQNEAQ come from the germline V gene (reference sequence). The CDR3 contains 14 residues. The V gene end was trimmed by 3 bases and the J gene end by 4 bases; junction bases not matched to a gene: 1. The CDR3 protein is CASSFGTGADTQYF. The CDR3 bases are TGTGCCAGCAGCTTCGGGACAGGGGCAGATACGCAGTATTTT.

Remarks on this clonotype: Just one base apart from a much larger clone, this may be a read error. The gene calls are TRBV10-3 and TRBJ2-1; the D gene is possibly TRBD2 (5 bases). The CDR3 is 13 residues long. Germline-derived CDR1 and CDR2 are ENHRY and SYGVKD. V was shortened by 6 bases and J by 10 bases, with 16 bases between the two germline ends. CDR3 coding DNA: TGTGCCATCAGACCGGGAAGCTCCTACGAGCAGTTCTTC. Translating gives CAIRPGSSYEQFF.

This clonotype was observed a few times. This rearrangement joins TRBV5-1 to TRBJ1-2, with a tentative D call TRBD1 (5 bases). The CDR3 contains 15 residues. V was cut by 1 base and J by 0 bases, with 10 bases left in between. Per the germline V gene, CDR1 is SGHRS and CDR2 is YFSETQ. The chain's CDR3 is CASSLLEGSNYGYTF. As DNA, the CDR3 is TGCGCCAGCAGCTTGTTGGAGGGGTCTAACTATGGCTACACCTTC. Using reference TRBV5-1 and TRBJ1-2 for the parts outside the CDR3, the full variable domain is KAGVTQTPRYLIKTRGQQVTLSCSPISGHRSVSWYQQTPGQGLQFLFEYFSETQRNKGNFPGRFSGRQFSNSRSEMNVSTLELGDSALYLCASSLLEGSNYGYTFGSGTRLTVV.

The chain employs TRBV7-2 and TRBJ2-1; D unclear. The V end lost 3 bases, the J end lost 0 bases, and 12 bases lay between the germline ends. Germline V gives CDR1 SGHTA, CDR2 FQGNSA. The CDR3 contains 16 residues. This chain's CDR3 is CASSLQPGSSYNEQFF. The CDR3 DNA follows: TGTGCCAGCAGCTTGCAACCCGGTAGCTCCTACAATGAGCAGTTCTTC.

This clonotype was seen once. The chain combines TRBV15 with TRBJ2-6; D gene unclear. CDR1 and CDR2 from the germline V gene are LNHNV and YYDKDF (reference sequence). The V end lost 0 bases, the J end lost 1 base, and 10 bases lay between the germline ends. The CDR3 consists of 17 residues. CDR3 residues: CATSRDWRMSGANVLTF. CDR3 in DNA: TGTGCCACCAGCAGAGATTGGAGAATGTCTGGGGCCAACGTCCTGACTTTC.

This clonotype was counted between two and nine times. In nucleotides, the CDR3 is TGTGCCAGCAGCTTGATTGGTTGGACTAGCAAGGAGACCCAGTACTTC. Amino acid sequence: CASSLIGWTSKETQYF. The rearrangement joins TRBV11-2 to TRBJ2-5; 8 bases are a match to TRBD2. In germline, CDR1 is SGHAT, CDR2 FQNNGV. The CDR3 runs to 16 residues. J gave up 5 bases and V 3 bases, and 11 bases lay outside the gene matches.

This chain joins TRBV10-3 and TRBJ2-7; D is uncertain. Trimming removed 3 bases at V and 0 bases at J, with 6 bases between. Germline V gene lookup returns CDR1 ENHRY and CDR2 SYGVKD. This CDR3 comprises 13 residues. The CDR3 DNA is TGTGCCATCAGTGAACGAAGCTCCTACGAGCAGTACTTC. Its translation: CAISERSSYEQYF.

The gene calls are TRBV24-1 and TRBJ2-4; tentatively, D is TRBD1 or TRBD2 (5 bases each). The CDR3 runs to 15 residues. Germline loops: CDR1 KGHDR, CDR2 SFDVKD. V was clipped by 2 bases and J by 6 bases, with 13 bases between them. CDR3 coding DNA: TGTGCCACCAGTGATTCCGGGACGGAATCAAACATTCAGTACTTC. Translated, it gives CATSDSGTESNIQYF.

The chain recombines TRBV20-1 with TRBJ2-5; D possibly corresponds to TRBD1 (5 bases). The CDR3 length is 14 residues. Between the trimmed V and J ends, which lost 0 bases and 5 bases, there was a span of 13 bases. The germline gives CDR1 DFQATT, CDR2 SNEGSKA (reference sequence). The DNA for the CDR3 is TGCAGTGCTAGAGATCGAACAGGTCGGGAGACCCAGTACTTC. Encoded protein: CSARDRTGRETQYF.

Ten or more counts support this clonotype. V usage is TRBV7-6 and J usage is TRBJ2-6; no definite D call. The germline V gene encodes CDR1 SGHVS and CDR2 FNYEAQ. Trimming cost V 1 base and J 0 bases, with 7 bases left between them. The CDR3 totals 16 residues. The CDR3 nucleotides read TGTGCCAGCAGCTTAGGCGGATACTCTGGGGCCAACGTCCTGACTTTC. It encodes CASSLGGYSGANVLTF.

This clonotype came up a few times. The genes are TRBV7-9 and TRBJ2-1, with 7 nucleotides matching TRBD2. V shed 8 bases and J 3 bases; nucleotides not matched to a gene: 13. This CDR3 is 16 amino acids long. Looked up from germline, CDR1 is SEHNR and CDR2 is FQNEAQ (reference sequence). CDR3 loop: CASAPLIGGDYNEQFF. The CDR3 DNA is TGTGCCAGCGCCCCCCTGATTGGGGGGGACTACAATGAGCAGTTCTTC.

The rearrangement links TRBV3-1 to TRBJ1-2; 8 nucleotides agree with TRBD1. The CDR3 totals 16 residues. J gave up 4 bases and V 4 bases, and 11 bases lay outside the gene matches. Germline assignment: CDR1 LGHDT and CDR2 YNNKEL (reference sequence). The DNA for the CDR3 is TGTGCCAGCAGCCTTTACGGACAGGGAAGTTCCTATGGCTACACCTTC. This codes for CASSLYGQGSSYGYTF.

The chain joins TRBV27 to TRBJ2-1; D possibly matches TRBD1 or TRBD2 (5 bases each). This CDR3 is 17 amino acids long. The V end was cut by 8 bases, the J end by 5 bases, with 25 bases between. The germline CDR1 and CDR2 sequences are MNHEY and SMNVEV (reference sequence). CDR3 protein: CASGSGTKPQPNNEQFF. The CDR3 region has the DNA TGTGCCAGCGGCTCCGGGACCAAACCCCAACCGAACAATGAGCAGTTCTTC.

This clonotype was seen ten or more times. This rearrangement joins TRBV29-1 to TRBJ2-7; D might be TRBD2 (7 bases). Germline CDR1 and CDR2: SQVTM and ANQGSEA. V lost 6 bases, J lost 7 bases, and 13 bases lay in between. The CDR3 sequence is 11 residues long. CDR3 in DNA: TGCAGCGTGAGGGGAGGGGGTGAGCAGTACTTC. Translated, it gives CSVRGGGEQYF.

This sequence joins TRBV7-2 and TRBJ2-5, with D perhaps TRBD1 (5 bases). CDR3 length equals 12 residues. Germline CDR1 reads SGHTA; CDR2 reads FQGNSA. V lost 5 bases to trimming and J lost 13 bases, with 17 bases between them. For the CDR3, the DNA is TGTGCCAGCAGCGAGGATTGGGCAGGGTGGTACTTC. Translation gives CASSEDWAGWYF.

The chain recombines TRBV7-6 with TRBJ1-6; TRBD1 is a possible D gene (5 bases). V lost 1 base and J 8 bases, leaving 12 bases between the germline ends. CDR1 is SGHVS, CDR2 FNYEAQ, per germline. The length of the CDR3 is 15 residues. The CDR3 DNA follows: TGTGCCAGCAGCTTAGGTCGGGGGGGGGATTCACCCCTCCACTTT. It encodes CASSLGRGGDSPLHF.